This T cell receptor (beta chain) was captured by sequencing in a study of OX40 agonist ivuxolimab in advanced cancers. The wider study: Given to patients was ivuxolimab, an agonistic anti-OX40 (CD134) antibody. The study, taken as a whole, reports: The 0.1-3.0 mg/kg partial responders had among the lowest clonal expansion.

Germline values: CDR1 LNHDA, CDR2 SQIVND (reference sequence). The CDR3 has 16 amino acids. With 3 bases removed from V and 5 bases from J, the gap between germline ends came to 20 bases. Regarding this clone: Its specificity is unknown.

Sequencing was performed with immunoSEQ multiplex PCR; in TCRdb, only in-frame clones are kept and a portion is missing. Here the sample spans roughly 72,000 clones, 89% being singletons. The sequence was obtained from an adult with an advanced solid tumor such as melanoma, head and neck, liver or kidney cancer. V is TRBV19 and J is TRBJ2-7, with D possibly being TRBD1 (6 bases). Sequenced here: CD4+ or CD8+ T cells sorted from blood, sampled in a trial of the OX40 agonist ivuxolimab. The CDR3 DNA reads TGTGCCAGTAGTATTGGTTCCCGAGAGGGGGTCCACGAGCAGTACTTC. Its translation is CASSIGSREGVHEQYF.